Sequencing of this T cell receptor beta chain was carried out in a study of control samples from healthy donors and cancer patients. In its sample, this clone was seen once. Clones were sequenced by immunoSEQ multiplex PCR, and TCRdb holds only the in-frame ones, with some missing. The sample shows 100,000 to 130,000 clones, 82% of them seen only once. The clonotype comes from a man between 18 and 35 years old in good health. Sequenced material: blood.

DNA of the CDR3: TGTGCCAGCTCACCACCGACAGGAGGGCTCTACGAGCAGTACTTC. This encodes CASSPPTGGLYEQYF. V and J are TRBV18 and TRBJ2-7; D possibly matches TRBD1 or TRBD2 (6 bases each). V was cut by 0 bases and J by 3 bases, with 12 bases left in between. The V gene's germline CDR1 is KGHSH and CDR2 LQKENI. This CDR3 spans 15 amino acids. Looking up the rest from reference TRBV18 and TRBJ2-7 gives the full variable domain: NAGVMQNPRHLVRRRGQEARLRCSPMKGHSHVYWYRQLPEEGLKFMVYLQKENIIDESGMPKERFSAEFPKEGPSILRIQQVVRGDSAAYFCASSPPTGGLYEQYFGPGTRLTVT.